This TCR beta chain came from a study of monozygotic twins with inflammatory bowel disease. TCRdb reprocessed the 5' RACE reads; each CDR3 protein has one entry and no DNA is given. This table holds around 400,000 distinct CDR3 sequences. Germline-derived CDR1 and CDR2 are SGHTA and FQGNSA. The CDR3 runs to 15 residues. This sequence was found in a human donor with ulcerative colitis or Crohn's disease, or a healthy co-twin of an affected twin (not recorded which). Sequenced: blood. The chain is built from TRBV7-2 and TRBJ2-7; the D call from TCRdb, TRBD1, cannot be confirmed without DNA. The CDR3 sequence is CASSPKGTGFYEQYF.